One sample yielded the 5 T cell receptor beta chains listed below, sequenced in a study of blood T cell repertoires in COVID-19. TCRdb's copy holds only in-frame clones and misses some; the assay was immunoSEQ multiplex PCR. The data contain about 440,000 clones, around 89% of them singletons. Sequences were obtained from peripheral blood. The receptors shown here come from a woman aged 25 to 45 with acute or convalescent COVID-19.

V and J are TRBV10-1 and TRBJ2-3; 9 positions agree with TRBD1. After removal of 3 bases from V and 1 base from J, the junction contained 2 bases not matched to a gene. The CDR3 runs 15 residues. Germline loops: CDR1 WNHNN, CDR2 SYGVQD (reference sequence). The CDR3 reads CASSDRTGGTDTQYF. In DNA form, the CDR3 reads TGCGCCAGCAGTGACCGGACAGGGGGCACAGATACGCAGTATTTT.

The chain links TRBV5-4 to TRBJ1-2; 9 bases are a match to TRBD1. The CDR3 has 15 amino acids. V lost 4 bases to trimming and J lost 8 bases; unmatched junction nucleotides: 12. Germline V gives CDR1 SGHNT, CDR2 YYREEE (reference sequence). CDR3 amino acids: CASSILTGGEYGYTF. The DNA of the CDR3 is TGTGCCAGCAGCATACTTACAGGGGGCGAATACGGCTACACCTTC.

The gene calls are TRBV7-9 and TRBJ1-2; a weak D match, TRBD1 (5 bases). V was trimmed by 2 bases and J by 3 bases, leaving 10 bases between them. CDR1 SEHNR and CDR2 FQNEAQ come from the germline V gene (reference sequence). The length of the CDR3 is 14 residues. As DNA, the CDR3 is TGTGCCAGCAGCTTAACACAGGCAGACTATGGCTACACCTTC. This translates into CASSLTQADYGYTF. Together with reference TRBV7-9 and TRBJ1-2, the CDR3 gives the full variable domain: DTGVSQNPRHKITKRGQNVTFRCDPISEHNRLYWYRQTLGQGPEFLTYFQNEAQLEKSRLLSDRFSAERPKGSFSTLEIQRTEQGDSAMYLCASSLTQADYGYTFGSGTRLTVV.

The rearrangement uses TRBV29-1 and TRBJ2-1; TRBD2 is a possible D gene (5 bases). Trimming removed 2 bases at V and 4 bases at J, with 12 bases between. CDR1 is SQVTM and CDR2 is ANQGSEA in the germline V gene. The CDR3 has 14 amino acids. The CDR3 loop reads CSVENPRRYNEQFF. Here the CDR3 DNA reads TGCAGCGTTGAAAACCCCCGGAGGTACAATGAGCAGTTCTTC.

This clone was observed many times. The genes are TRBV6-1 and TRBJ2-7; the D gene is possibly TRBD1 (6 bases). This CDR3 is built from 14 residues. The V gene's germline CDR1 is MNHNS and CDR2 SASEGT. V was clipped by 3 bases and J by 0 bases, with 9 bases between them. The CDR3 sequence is CASSDTGSSYEQYF. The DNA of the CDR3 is TGTGCCAGCAGTGACACAGGGTCCTCCTACGAGCAGTACTTC.